The 25 T cell receptor beta chains below were found in one sample sequenced in a study of blood T cells in healthy people across ages. For the second PCR, which ran for roughly 7 to 11 cycles, a sample-barcoded 5' primer and a J-beta primer mix were used. TCRdb reanalysed the 5' RACE reads using MiXCR and keeps one entry per CDR3 protein. The sample contains about 1.8 million distinct CDR3 sequences, just under 50% of which appear only once. The specimen sequenced was blood. Every receptor here comes from a woman in her thirties or forties in good health.

This sequence joins TRBV7-8 and TRBJ2-7, with D unresolved. This CDR3 comprises 14 residues. V was pared by 5 bases and J by 7 bases, with 18 bases between. Germline V gives CDR1 SGHVS, CDR2 FQNEAQ. The CDR3 coding sequence is TGTGCCAGCAGCCGATCCCGCTTTGATTGGGAGCAGTACTTC. This encodes CASSRSRFDWEQYF.

The J gene is TRBJ2-1, the V gene TRBV6-4, with 8 bases fitting TRBD2. Per germline, CDR1 MRHNA and CDR2 SNTAGT. Losses at the gene ends were 3 bases for V and 4 bases for J; bases not matched to a gene: 5. CDR3 length: 15 amino acids. The CDR3 sequence is CASSEKRGKYNEQFF. In DNA, the CDR3 is TGTGCCAGCAGTGAGAAGCGGGGGAAATACAATGAGCAGTTCTTC.

This clonotype occurred a few times. V usage is TRBV7-2 and J usage is TRBJ2-7; 15 bases line up with TRBD2. The length of the CDR3 is 18 residues. CDR1 and CDR2 from the germline V gene are SGHTA and FQGNSA. With V trimmed by 0 bases and J by 4 bases, 7 bases remained unmatched. Here the CDR3 DNA reads TGTGCCAGCAGCTTAGCCGGGACTAGCGGGGGGTCCGGGTACGAGCAGTACTTC. Translated, it gives CASSLAGTSGGSGYEQYF.

This sequence joins TRBV9 and TRBJ1-1, with D hard to call. Trimming cost V 1 base and J 1 base, with 20 bases left between them. The CDR3 spans 18 residues. Germline V CDR1 and CDR2: SGDLS, YYNGEE. The CDR3 DNA follows: TGTGCCAGCAGCGTATTCCACCCTGGACGGATGACGAACACTGAAGCTTTCTTT. Amino acids: CASSVFHPGRMTNTEAFF.

This clonotype showed up just once. The V and J genes are TRBV27 and TRBJ1-4; 8 bases are shared with TRBD1. CDR1 is MNHEY and CDR2 is SMNVEV in the germline V gene (reference sequence). The CDR3 consists of 15 residues. The ends lost 5 bases at V and 1 base at J; junction bases unmatched: 3. The CDR3, as DNA: TGTGCCAGCAGTACGACAGGGGAAACTAATGAAAAACTGTTTTTT. Amino acids: CASSTTGETNEKLFF. The variable domain in full, with the rest retrieved from reference TRBV27 and TRBJ1-4, is EAQVTQNPRYLITVTGKKLTVTCSQNMNHEYMSWYRQDPGLGLRQIYYSMNVEVTDKGDVPEGYKVSRKEKRNFPLILESPSPNQTSLYFCASSTTGETNEKLFFGSGTQLSVL.

This clonotype occurred a few times. The chain couples TRBV29-1 to TRBJ1-2; 7 bases line up with TRBD1. The length of the CDR3 is 15 residues. Trimming at V came to 1 base and at J to 7 bases, leaving 12 bases not matched to a gene. CDR1 and CDR2 from the germline V gene are SQVTM and ANQGSEA. The CDR3 coding sequence is TGCAGCGTTGAAGTGTACGGAGGGGGCGACGGTGGCTACACCTTC. This translates into CSVEVYGGGDGGYTF.

This clonotype was picked up a small number of times. This chain links TRBV7-2 with TRBJ1-2, with D maybe TRBD1 (5 bases). V lost 1 base to trimming and J lost 8 bases, with 11 bases between them. Germline CDR1 reads SGHTA; CDR2 reads FQGNSA. The CDR3 loop spans 13 amino acids. CDR3 nucleotide sequence: TGTGCCAGCAGCTTAGGTCGGGACCAAGGCTACACCTTC. It specifies CASSLGRDQGYTF.

The V call is TRBV11-3, the J call TRBJ2-3; 11 bases align to TRBD2. The CDR3 extends over 15 amino acids. Trimming took 5 bases from V and 5 from J; bases not matched to a gene: 6. Germline V gene data show CDR1 as SGHNT and CDR2 as YENEEA. CDR3 in amino acids: CASSALAGEGDTQYF. DNA of the CDR3: TGTGCCAGCAGCGCACTAGCGGGAGAGGGAGATACGCAGTATTTT.

The genes are TRBV20-1 and TRBJ1-5; perhaps TRBD1 as D (5 bases). The V end was cut by 1 base, the J end by 3 bases, with 13 bases between. Germline V CDR1 and CDR2: DFQATT, SNEGSKA (reference sequence). This CDR3 comprises 15 residues. The chain's CDR3 is CSARVYRQNNQPQHF. The CDR3 region has the DNA TGCAGTGCTAGAGTCTACAGGCAAAACAATCAGCCCCAGCATTTT.

The CDR3 DNA follows: TGTGCCAGCGGATTTGGGGTGCTATTTACCGAGCAGTACTTC. Translated, it gives CASGFGVLFTEQYF. This chain connects TRBV6-2 or TRBV6-3 to TRBJ2-7; D is undetermined. CDR3 length: 14 residues. The V gene lost 8 bases and the J gene lost 6 bases, with 20 bases spanning the gap. Germline V gives CDR1 MNHEY, CDR2 SVGEGT.

The chain couples TRBV24-1 to TRBJ1-5, with a tentative D call TRBD1 (5 bases). The CDR3 has 14 residues. Trimming took off 2 bases at V and 7 bases at J, with 11 bases between the two ends. CDR1 and CDR2 (germline): KGHDR, SFDVKD. The CDR3 DNA follows: TGTGCCACCAGTGATTGGGGGACGCAACAGCCCCAGCATTTT. Amino acids: CATSDWGTQQPQHF.

This sequence joins TRBV15 and TRBJ2-6, with D maybe TRBD1 (6 bases). The CDR3 is 17 residues long. V lost 8 bases, J lost 0 bases, and 17 bases lay in between. In germline, CDR1 is LNHNV, CDR2 YYDKDF (reference sequence). The CDR3 DNA reads TGTGCCACCCACCCGGACAGTCCACACTCTGGGGCCAACGTCCTGACTTTC. Protein product: CATHPDSPHSGANVLTF. Together with reference TRBV15 and TRBJ2-6, the CDR3 gives the full variable domain: DAMVIQNPRYQVTQFGKPVTLSCSQTLNHNVMYWYQQKSSQAPKLLFHYYDKDFNNEADTPDNFQSRRPNTSFCFLDIRSPGLGDTAMYLCATHPDSPHSGANVLTFGAGSRLTVL.

The CDR3 sequence: CASSSGLGQGWNEQYF. CDR3 sequence (DNA): TGTGCCAGCAGTTCGGGTCTAGGACAGGGGTGGAATGAGCAGTACTTC. V is TRBV28 and J is TRBJ2-5; 9 nucleotides agree with TRBD1. The V and J ends lost 4 bases and 11 bases, in that order; junction bases with no gene match: 17. The CDR3 covers 16 residues. Germline V CDR1 and CDR2: MDHEN, SYDVKM.

V usage is TRBV7-9 and J usage is TRBJ1-2, with TRBD1 matching 7 bases. CDR3 length equals 14 residues. The germline CDR1 and CDR2 sequences are SEHNR and FQNEAQ (reference sequence). After removal of 2 bases from V and 5 bases from J, the junction contained 5 bases not matched to a gene. The CDR3: CASSLPQTGYGYTF. Here the CDR3 DNA reads TGTGCCAGCAGCTTACCCCAGACAGGGTATGGCTACACCTTC.

This CDR3 reads CSASGDIIRGSYEQYF. The CDR3 DNA reads as TGCAGTGCTAGTGGGGACATAATTCGGGGCTCCTACGAGCAGTACTTC. V usage is TRBV20-1 and J usage is TRBJ2-7, with D maybe TRBD1 (6 bases). This CDR3 spans 16 amino acids. Germline V gene lookup returns CDR1 DFQATT and CDR2 SNEGSKA (reference sequence). The V end was cut by 3 bases, the J end by 0 bases, with 18 bases between.

This clonotype has only a few counts. The gene calls are TRBV12-3 or TRBV12-4 and TRBJ2-1; the D gene is possibly TRBD1 (5 bases). This CDR3 is built from 16 residues. Between the trimmed V and J ends, which lost 5 bases and 0 bases, there was a span of 14 bases. The CDR3 sequence is CASSPRGDSSYNEQFF. Written as DNA, the CDR3 is TGTGCCAGCAGTCCCCGTGGTGACAGCTCCTACAATGAGCAGTTCTTC.

The chain recombines TRBV28 with TRBJ2-1; 10 bases match TRBD2. With 5 bases clipped from V and 7 bases from J, the junction kept 8 bases outside the gene matches. Per the germline V gene, CDR1 is MDHEN and CDR2 is SYDVKM. CDR3 length: 15 amino acids. CDR3 DNA: TGTGCCAGCAGTCCCAGCCTAGCGGGGGTTAATGAGCAGTTCTTC. Encoded protein: CASSPSLAGVNEQFF.

This clonotype was seen only once. This sequence joins TRBV29-1 and TRBJ1-1; possibly TRBD1 for D (5 bases). CDR1 is SQVTM and CDR2 is ANQGSEA in the germline V gene. The CDR3 is 11 residues long. With 7 bases removed from V and 6 bases from J, the gap between germline ends came to 12 bases. CDR3 region: CSARRGAEAFF. The CDR3 coding sequence is TGCAGCGCTAGACGGGGGGCTGAAGCTTTCTTT.

The chain recombines TRBV7-2 with TRBJ1-4, with a weak D call TRBD1 (5 bases). This CDR3 is built from 14 residues. V lost 5 bases to trimming and J lost 6 bases, with 13 bases between them. The germline V gene encodes CDR1 SGHTA and CDR2 FQGNSA. As DNA, the CDR3 is TGTGCCAGCAGCGTTTGGGGACTTGATGAAAAACTGTTTTTT. As protein: CASSVWGLDEKLFF.

The chain uses TRBV10-3 and TRBJ2-7; either TRBD1 or TRBD2 may fit D (5 bases each). The CDR3 covers 19 residues. Trimming cost V 0 bases and J 2 bases, with 23 bases left between them. The V gene's germline CDR1 is ENHRY and CDR2 SYGVKD. CDR3 region: CAISESTRSTGREAYEQYF. The DNA of the CDR3 is TGTGCCATCAGTGAGTCGACGAGGTCTACGGGACGGGAAGCCTACGAGCAGTACTTC.

This clonotype was detected ten times or more. The chain is built from TRBV5-1 and TRBJ2-4; no firm D call. The germline CDR1 and CDR2 sequences are SGHRS and YFSETQ. The V end was cut by 0 bases, the J end by 5 bases, with 9 bases between. This CDR3 contains 14 residues. CDR3 loop: CASSLEGSENIQYF. The CDR3, as DNA: TGCGCCAGCAGCTTGGAGGGCAGTGAAAACATTCAGTACTTC.

The rearrangement links TRBV21-1 to TRBJ2-1; the table's D gene call, TRBD1, was not cross checked with the DNA. TRBV21-1 counts as a pseudogene. This CDR3 contains 19 residues. CDR3 coding DNA: TGTGCCAGCAGCAAAGCAGCATCGGACAGGGACTTCTCCTACAATGAGCAGTTCTTC. Its translation: CASSKAASDRDFSYNEQFF.

The chain joins TRBV7-9 to TRBJ2-6, with D maybe TRBD1 (5 bases). CDR1 is SEHNR, CDR2 FQNEAQ, per germline (reference sequence). The CDR3 consists of 19 residues. V was trimmed by 5 bases and J by 0 bases, leaving 20 bases between them. The CDR3 sequence: CASSPKGYDSPSGANVLTF. The CDR3 DNA sequence: TGTGCCAGCAGCCCTAAAGGGTACGACAGTCCCTCTGGGGCCAACGTCCTGACTTTC.

The J gene is TRBJ2-1, the V gene TRBV6-1; possibly TRBD1 for D (5 bases). This CDR3 comprises 13 residues. CDR1 is MNHNS, CDR2 SASEGT, per germline. V gave up 1 base and J gave up 8 bases, with 9 bases separating them. As DNA, the CDR3 is TGTGCCAGCAGTGAAGTTGGGGCGGATGAGCAGTTCTTC. The encoded protein is CASSEVGADEQFF.

The rearrangement uses TRBV20-1 and TRBJ2-4; 10 bases match TRBD1. This CDR3 comprises 14 residues. The V gene end was trimmed by 4 bases and the J gene end by 11 bases; junction bases not matched to a gene: 11. The germline V gene has CDR1 DFQATT and CDR2 SNEGSKA (reference sequence). The CDR3 DNA reads TGCAGTGCTATAAGCGGGACAGGGGCCTTCTTTCAGTACTTC. This encodes CSAISGTGAFFQYF.